This entry is about one T cell receptor (beta chain). Its cognate antigen is unknown. This record comes from a study of shared clonotypes between healthy human individuals. The study, taken as a whole, reports: Against clonotypes common to all four donors, non-shared ones had lower generation probabilities. Several donors held about 5% of naive CD4 clonotypes in common.

The protocol was immunoSEQ multiplex PCR, while the TCRdb copy is restricted to in-frame clones and leaves out a portion. Among about 1.1 million clones listed, roughly 74% were seen once. CDR3 size: 16 residues. V gave up 0 bases and J gave up 0 bases, with 11 bases separating them. The V gene's germline CDR1 is SGHRS and CDR2 YFSETQ. The chain is built from TRBV5-1 and TRBJ2-3; no definite D call. The origin of this receptor is a man aged 18 to 29 in good health. Some clones in this sample may be carry-over from other donors' samples. Source material: memory CD4+ T cells from PBMCs. Sample subset: CD45RA-negative fraction. The CDR3 DNA reads as TGCGCCAGCAGCTTGGCGCAGAGTACTAGCACAGATACGCAGTATTTT. Translation gives CASSLAQSTSTDTQYF. The variable domain in full, completed from reference TRBV5-1 and TRBJ2-3, reads KAGVTQTPRYLIKTRGQQVTLSCSPISGHRSVSWYQQTPGQGLQFLFEYFSETQRNKGNFPGRFSGRQFSNSRSEMNVSTLELGDSALYLCASSLAQSTSTDTQYFGPGTRLTVL.